The text below deals with one T cell receptor (beta chain). This CDR3 has 15 residues. V was cut by 4 bases and J by 5 bases, with 18 bases left in between. Germline V gene data show CDR1 as SGDLS and CDR2 as YYNGEE. This record comes from a study of blood T cell repertoires in COVID-19. Whole-study context: Samples came from the United States, Italy and Spain, spanning acute and convalescent COVID-19. PBMCs, B-cell-depleted T cells, or T cells were the source of the cDNA or gDNA that made up the material.

Methods used by the authors: Amplification of reference gene primers was used by the study to estimate nucleated cell counts. TCRdb's copy holds only in-frame clones and misses some; the assay was immunoSEQ multiplex PCR. That table supplies the V and J calls and clone size; D and trimming were determined from the DNA. This sample has about 21,000 clones, with approximately 80% found just once. The TCR originated in a man at least 80 years old with active or convalescent COVID-19. The V call is TRBV9, the J call TRBJ1-1; D possibly corresponds to TRBD1 (6 bases). Material: peripheral blood. The CDR3 region is CASSPHVQGWTEAFF. The CDR3 DNA follows: TGTGCCAGCAGCCCCCATGTCCAGGGGTGGACTGAAGCTTTCTTT.